Included here is one T cell receptor (beta chain) sequence, with context. This may be a read error, as it is one base from a much larger clone. The data originate from a study of blood T cells in healthy people across ages. CDR3 size: 13 residues. The germline V gene has CDR1 MDHEN and CDR2 SYDVKM. PCR was performed a second time for 7 to 11 cycles using a sample-barcoded 5' primer and a J-beta primer mix. TCRdb called the 5' RACE reads again in MiXCR, with one record for every CDR3 protein. The sample has 750,000 to 1,000,000 distinct CDR3 sequences, 29% seen once; the top ten hold roughly 10%. These records were also assigned to another study, of T cells of mothers and their children. Per that study: No clones detected were persistent microchimeric T cell clones.

The chain links TRBV28 to TRBJ2-7; D not certain. The sequenced material came from blood. This TCR came from a woman between 40 and 50 years old in good health. CDR3 amino acids: CASSLSAAYEQCF. For the CDR3, the DNA is TGTGCCAGCAGTTTATCGGCAGCCTACGAGCAGTGCTTC.